This T cell receptor beta chain was identified during a study of spatial heterogeneity in lung cancer. Study details: In raw reads, more than eight appearances on average were recorded for each unique TCR and UMI combination.

A distinct unique molecular identifier was carried by each TCR cDNA molecule. One entry per CDR3 protein results from TCRdb running MiXCR on the 5' RACE reads. The profile shows around 18,000 distinct CDR3 sequences, 4.5% to 7.5% of them singletons. Germline lookup yields CDR1 SGHTA and CDR2 FQGTGA. CDR3 size: 13 residues. V shed 2 bases and J shed 10 bases, with 12 bases lying between them. The time point: sample taken at primary tumor resection. This clonotype was recorded at least ten times. Its target is unknown. Within a library made for alpha chains, this beta chain is off target, and its count is uninformative. The study's findings and limits: In tumors, expanded intratumoral alpha and beta TCR counts tracked mutation counts.

The rearrangement uses TRBV7-3 and TRBJ2-1, with D unclear. This receptor was taken from a female donor with early-stage non-small cell lung cancer. Sequenced here: lung tumor tissue, sampled at surgery. The CDR3 is CASSLGSGFEQFF. CDR3 nucleotide sequence: TGTGCCAGCAGCTTAGGATCGGGCTTCGAGCAGTTCTTC. Based on the CDR3 plus reference TRBV7-3 and TRBJ2-1, the full variable domain is GAGVSQTPSNKVTEKGKYVELRCDPISGHTALYWYRQSLGQGPEFLIYFQGTGAADDSGLPNDRFFAVRPEGSVSTLKIQRTERGDSAVYLCASSLGSGFEQFFGPGTRLTVL.